This TCR beta chain was identified in a study of blood T cell repertoires in COVID-19. This CDR3 region has 17 residues. Germline V gene sequence: CDR1 SGHRS, CDR2 YFSETQ. The V and J ends lost 1 base and 5 bases respectively, with 20 bases between them. Authors' analysis steps: Amplification with reference gene primers provided the estimates of nucleated cell counts. Repertoires were generated with immunoSEQ multiplex PCR, while TCRdb's copy carries only in-frame clones and drops some. V and J calls and clone size come straight from that table; D and trimming were deduced from the DNA. The sample consists of around 270,000 clones, around four fifths of them appearing once.

This sequence joins TRBV5-1 and TRBJ2-3, with D perhaps TRBD2 (6 bases). The specimen was peripheral blood. The TCR sequence derives from a man aged 60-69 years with acute or convalescent COVID-19. The CDR3 DNA reads TGCGCCAGCAGCTTGAAGGGAGTTGGCGGGGTCAGAGATACGCAGTATTTT. It yields the protein CASSLKGVGGVRDTQYF. The entire variable domain, with the rest obtained from reference TRBV5-1 and TRBJ2-3, is as follows: KAGVTQTPRYLIKTRGQQVTLSCSPISGHRSVSWYQQTPGQGLQFLFEYFSETQRNKGNFPGRFSGRQFSNSRSEMNVSTLELGDSALYLCASSLKGVGGVRDTQYFGPGTRLTVL.